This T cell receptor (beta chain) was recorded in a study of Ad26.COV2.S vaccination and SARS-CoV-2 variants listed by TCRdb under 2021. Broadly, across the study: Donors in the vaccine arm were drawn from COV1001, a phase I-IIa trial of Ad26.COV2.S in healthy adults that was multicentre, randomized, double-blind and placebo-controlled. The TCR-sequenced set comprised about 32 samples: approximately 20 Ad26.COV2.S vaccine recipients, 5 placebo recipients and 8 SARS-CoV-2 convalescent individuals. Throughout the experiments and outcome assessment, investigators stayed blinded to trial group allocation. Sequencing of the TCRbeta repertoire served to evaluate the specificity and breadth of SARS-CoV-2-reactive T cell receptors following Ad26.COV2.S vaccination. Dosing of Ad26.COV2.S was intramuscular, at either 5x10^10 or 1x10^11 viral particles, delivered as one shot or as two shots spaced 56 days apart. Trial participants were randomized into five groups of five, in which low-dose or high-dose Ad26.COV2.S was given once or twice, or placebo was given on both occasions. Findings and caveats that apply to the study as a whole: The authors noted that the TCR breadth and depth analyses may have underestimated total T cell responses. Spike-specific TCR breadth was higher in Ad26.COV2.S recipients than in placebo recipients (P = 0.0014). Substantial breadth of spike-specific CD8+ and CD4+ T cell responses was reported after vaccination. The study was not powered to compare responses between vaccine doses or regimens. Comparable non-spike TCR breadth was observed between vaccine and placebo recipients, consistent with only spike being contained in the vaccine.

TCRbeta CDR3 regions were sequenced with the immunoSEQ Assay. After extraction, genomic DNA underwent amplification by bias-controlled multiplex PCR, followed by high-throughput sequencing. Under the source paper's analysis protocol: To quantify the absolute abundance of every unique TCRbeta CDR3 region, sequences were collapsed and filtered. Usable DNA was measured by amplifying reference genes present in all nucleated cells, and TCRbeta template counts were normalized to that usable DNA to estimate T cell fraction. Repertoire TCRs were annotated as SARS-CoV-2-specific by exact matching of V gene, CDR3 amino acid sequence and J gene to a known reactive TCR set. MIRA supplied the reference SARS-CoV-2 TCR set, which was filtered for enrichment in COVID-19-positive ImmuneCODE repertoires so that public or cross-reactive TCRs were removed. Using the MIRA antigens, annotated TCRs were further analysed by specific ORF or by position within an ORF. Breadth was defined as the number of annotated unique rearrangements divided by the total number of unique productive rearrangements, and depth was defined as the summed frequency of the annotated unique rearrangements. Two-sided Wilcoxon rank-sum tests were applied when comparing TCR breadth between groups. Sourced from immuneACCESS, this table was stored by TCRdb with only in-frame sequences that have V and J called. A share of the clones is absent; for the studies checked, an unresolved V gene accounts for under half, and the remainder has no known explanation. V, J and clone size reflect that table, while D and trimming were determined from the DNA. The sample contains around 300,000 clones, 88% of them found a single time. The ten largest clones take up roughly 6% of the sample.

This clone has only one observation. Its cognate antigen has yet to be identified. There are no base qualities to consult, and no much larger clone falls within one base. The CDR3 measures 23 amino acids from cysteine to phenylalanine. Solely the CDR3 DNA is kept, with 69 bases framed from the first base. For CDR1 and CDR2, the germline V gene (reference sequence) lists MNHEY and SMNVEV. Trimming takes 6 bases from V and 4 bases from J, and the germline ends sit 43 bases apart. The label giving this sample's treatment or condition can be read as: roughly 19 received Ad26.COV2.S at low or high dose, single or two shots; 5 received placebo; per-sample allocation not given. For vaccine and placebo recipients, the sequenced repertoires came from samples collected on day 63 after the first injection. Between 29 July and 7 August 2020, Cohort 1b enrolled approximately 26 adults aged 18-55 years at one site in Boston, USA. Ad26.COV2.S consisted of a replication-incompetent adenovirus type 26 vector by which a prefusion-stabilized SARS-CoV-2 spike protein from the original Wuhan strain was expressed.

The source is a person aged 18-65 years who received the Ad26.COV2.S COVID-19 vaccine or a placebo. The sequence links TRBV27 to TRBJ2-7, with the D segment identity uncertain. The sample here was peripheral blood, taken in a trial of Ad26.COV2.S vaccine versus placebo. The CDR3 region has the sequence CASSRRGWETHNAGLGWVYEQYF. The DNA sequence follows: TGTGCCAGCAGCCGCCGTGGTTGGGAAACTCACAATGCCGGCCTAGGTTGGGTATACGAGCAGTACTTC.